This T cell receptor (beta chain) was found in a study of T-cell memory formation after mild COVID-19. Overall study findings and caveats: The study found contracting CD4+ clones mainly in CM and EM and contracting CD8+ clones in EMRA. The second-wave clones peaking on day 37 were not confirmed as SARS-CoV-2-specific.

This clonotype was detected only a few times. Its antigen remains unidentified. MiXCR, applied by TCRdb to the 5' RACE reads, yields one record per CDR3 protein. The sample lists under 300,000 distinct CDR3 sequences, around a tenth occurring once. The CDR3 is made up of 15 amino acids. Trimming stripped 3 bases from V and 4 bases from J, with 16 bases between. Germline V gene data show CDR1 as SGDLS and CDR2 as YYNGEE. Sequenced input: PBMCs or a T cell subset sorted from them (not recorded which). The rearrangement joins TRBV9 to TRBJ2-5; tentatively, D is TRBD1 or TRBD2 (6 bases each). This receptor was taken from a man aged 18 to 30 who had mild COVID-19 (a few samples of this study predate the infection). Cell type and time point are not known. The chain's CDR3 is CASSGHGGWGETQYF. Written as DNA, the CDR3 is TGTGCCAGCAGCGGTCACGGGGGCTGGGGAGAGACCCAGTACTTC.